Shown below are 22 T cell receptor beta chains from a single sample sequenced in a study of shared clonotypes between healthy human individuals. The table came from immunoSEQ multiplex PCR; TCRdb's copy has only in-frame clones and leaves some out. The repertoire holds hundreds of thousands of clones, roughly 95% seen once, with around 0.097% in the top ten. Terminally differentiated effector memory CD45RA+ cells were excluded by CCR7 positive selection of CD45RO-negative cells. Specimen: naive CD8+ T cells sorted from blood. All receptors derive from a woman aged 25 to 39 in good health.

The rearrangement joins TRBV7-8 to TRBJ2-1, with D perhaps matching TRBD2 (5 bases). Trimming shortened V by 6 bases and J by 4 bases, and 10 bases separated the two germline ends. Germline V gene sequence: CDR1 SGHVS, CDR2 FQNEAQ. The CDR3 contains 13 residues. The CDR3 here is CASRSGGYNEQFF. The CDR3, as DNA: TGTGCCAGCAGGTCGGGCGGGTACAATGAGCAGTTCTTC.

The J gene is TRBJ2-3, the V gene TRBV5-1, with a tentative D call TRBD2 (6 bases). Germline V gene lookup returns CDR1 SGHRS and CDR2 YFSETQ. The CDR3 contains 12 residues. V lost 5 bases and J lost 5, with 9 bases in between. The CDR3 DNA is TGCGCCAGCAGGGACTATGAAGATACGCAGTATTTT. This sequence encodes CASRDYEDTQYF. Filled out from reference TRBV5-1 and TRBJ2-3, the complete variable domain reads KAGVTQTPRYLIKTRGQQVTLSCSPISGHRSVSWYQQTPGQGLQFLFEYFSETQRNKGNFPGRFSGRQFSNSRSEMNVSTLELGDSALYLCASRDYEDTQYFGPGTRLTVL.

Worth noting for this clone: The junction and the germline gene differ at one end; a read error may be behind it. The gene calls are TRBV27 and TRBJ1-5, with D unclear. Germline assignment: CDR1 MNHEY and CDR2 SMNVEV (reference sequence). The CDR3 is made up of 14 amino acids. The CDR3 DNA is TGTGCCAGCGGTTTGACCGGTAGCAATCAGCCCCAGCATTTT. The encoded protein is CASGLTGSNQPQHF.

The CDR3 region is CATSRDNPAGTQYF. Written as DNA, the CDR3 is TGTGCCACCAGCAGAGATAACCCAGCGGGTACGCAGTATTTT. The chain uses TRBV15 and TRBJ2-3, with a possible D match to TRBD2 (6 bases). The CDR3 runs to 14 residues. Trimming stripped 0 bases from V and 8 bases from J, with 12 bases between. The germline V gene encodes CDR1 LNHNV and CDR2 YYDKDF (reference sequence).

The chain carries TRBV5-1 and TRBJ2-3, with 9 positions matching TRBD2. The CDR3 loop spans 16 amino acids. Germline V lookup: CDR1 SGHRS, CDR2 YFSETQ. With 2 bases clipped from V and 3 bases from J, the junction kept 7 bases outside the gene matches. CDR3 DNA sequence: TGCGCCAGCAGCTTAGGGAGCGGGAGGCGGACAGATACGCAGTATTTT. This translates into CASSLGSGRRTDTQYF.

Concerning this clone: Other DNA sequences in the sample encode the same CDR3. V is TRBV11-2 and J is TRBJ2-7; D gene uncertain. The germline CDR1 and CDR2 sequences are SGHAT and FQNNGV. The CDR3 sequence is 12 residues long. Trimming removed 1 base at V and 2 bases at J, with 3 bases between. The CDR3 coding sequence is TGTGCCAGCAGCTTAGGGGCCTACGAGCAGTACTTC. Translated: CASSLGAYEQYF. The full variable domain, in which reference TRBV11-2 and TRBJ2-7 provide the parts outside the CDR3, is EAGVAQSPRYKIIEKRQSVAFWCNPISGHATLYWYQQILGQGPKLLIQFQNNGVVDDSQLPKDRFSAERLKGVDSTLKIQPAKLEDSAVYLCASSLGAYEQYFGPGTRLTVT.

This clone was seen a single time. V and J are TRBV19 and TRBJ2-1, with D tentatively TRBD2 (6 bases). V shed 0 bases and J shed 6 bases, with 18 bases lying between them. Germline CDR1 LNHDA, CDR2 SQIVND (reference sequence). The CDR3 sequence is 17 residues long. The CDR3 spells CASSIDAGLAGSNEQFF. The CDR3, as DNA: TGTGCCAGTAGTATAGACGCGGGGCTGGCTGGGTCCAATGAGCAGTTCTTC.

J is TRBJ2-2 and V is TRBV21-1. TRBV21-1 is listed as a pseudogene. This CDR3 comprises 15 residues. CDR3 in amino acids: CASSKAWANTGELFF. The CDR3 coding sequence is TGTGCCAGCAGCAAAGCGTGGGCGAACACCGGGGAGCTGTTTTTT.

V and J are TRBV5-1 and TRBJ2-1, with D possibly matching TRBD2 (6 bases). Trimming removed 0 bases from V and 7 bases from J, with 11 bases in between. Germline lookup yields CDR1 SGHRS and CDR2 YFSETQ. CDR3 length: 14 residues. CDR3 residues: CASSLVGSKNEQFF. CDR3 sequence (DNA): TGCGCCAGCAGCTTGGTCGGGAGTAAGAATGAGCAGTTCTTC.

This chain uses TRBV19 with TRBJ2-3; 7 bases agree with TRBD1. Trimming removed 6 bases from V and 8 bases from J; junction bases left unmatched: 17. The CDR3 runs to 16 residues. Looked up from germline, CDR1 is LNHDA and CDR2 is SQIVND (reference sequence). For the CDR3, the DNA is TGTGCCAGTAGGGTTTGGGACAGTGGATTTTTCGGTACGCAGTATTTT. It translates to CASRVWDSGFFGTQYF.

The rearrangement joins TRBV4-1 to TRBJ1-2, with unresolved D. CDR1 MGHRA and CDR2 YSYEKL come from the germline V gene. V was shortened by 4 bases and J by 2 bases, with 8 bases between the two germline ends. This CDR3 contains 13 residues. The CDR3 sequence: CASSLAENYGYTF. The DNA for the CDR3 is TGCGCCAGCAGCCTCGCGGAAAACTATGGCTACACCTTC.

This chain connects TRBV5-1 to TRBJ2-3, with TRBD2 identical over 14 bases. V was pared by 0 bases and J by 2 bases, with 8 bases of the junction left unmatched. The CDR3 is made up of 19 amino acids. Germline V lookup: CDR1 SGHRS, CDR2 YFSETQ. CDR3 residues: CASSLVGLAGEGDTDTQYF. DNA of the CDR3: TGCGCCAGCAGCTTGGTGGGACTAGCGGGAGAAGGGGACACAGATACGCAGTATTTT.

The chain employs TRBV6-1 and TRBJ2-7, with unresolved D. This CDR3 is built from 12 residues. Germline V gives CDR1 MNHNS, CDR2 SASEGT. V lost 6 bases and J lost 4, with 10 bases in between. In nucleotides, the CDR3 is TGTGCCAGCAGATACATGGGTTACGAGCAGTACTTC. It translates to CASRYMGYEQYF.

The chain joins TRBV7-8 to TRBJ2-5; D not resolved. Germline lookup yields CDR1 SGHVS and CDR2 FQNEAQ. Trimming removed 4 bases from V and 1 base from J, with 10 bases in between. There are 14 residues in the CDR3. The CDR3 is CASSYTAAQETQYF. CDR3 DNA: TGTGCCAGCAGCTACACGGCAGCCCAAGAGACCCAGTACTTC.

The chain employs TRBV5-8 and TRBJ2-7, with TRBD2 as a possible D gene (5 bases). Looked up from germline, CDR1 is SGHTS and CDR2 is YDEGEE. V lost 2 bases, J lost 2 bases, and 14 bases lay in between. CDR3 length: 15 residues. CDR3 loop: CASSFMVNGAYEQYF. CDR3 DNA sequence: TGTGCCAGCAGCTTTATGGTCAACGGGGCCTACGAGCAGTACTTC.

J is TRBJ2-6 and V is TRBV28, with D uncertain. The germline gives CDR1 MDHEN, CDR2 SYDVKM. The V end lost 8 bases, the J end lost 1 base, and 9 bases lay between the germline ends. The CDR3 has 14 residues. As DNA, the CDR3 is TGTGCCAGCGATAGGGCGTCTGGGGCCAACGTCCTGACTTTC. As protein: CASDRASGANVLTF.

CDR3 sequence (DNA): TGTGCCAGCAGTTTCGGGCACACCGGGGAGCTGTTTTTT. Amino acid sequence: CASSFGHTGELFF. The chain carries TRBV27 and TRBJ2-2; D is uncertain. This CDR3 is 13 amino acids long. V lost 3 bases, J lost 3 bases, and 5 bases lay in between. CDR1 and CDR2 from the germline V gene are MNHEY and SMNVEV (reference sequence).

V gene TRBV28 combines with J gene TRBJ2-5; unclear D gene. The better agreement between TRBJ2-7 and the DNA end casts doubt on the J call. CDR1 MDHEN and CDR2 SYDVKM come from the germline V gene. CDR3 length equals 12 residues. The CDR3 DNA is TGTGCCAGCAGTTTACCTCCCTACGAGCAGTACTTC. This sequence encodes CASSLPPYEQYF.

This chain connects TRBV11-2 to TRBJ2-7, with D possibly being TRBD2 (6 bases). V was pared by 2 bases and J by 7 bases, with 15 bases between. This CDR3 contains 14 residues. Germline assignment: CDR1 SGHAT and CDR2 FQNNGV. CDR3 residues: CASSLSGLSLEQYF. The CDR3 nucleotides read TGTGCCAGCAGCTTAAGCGGGCTCTCCCTGGAGCAGTACTTC. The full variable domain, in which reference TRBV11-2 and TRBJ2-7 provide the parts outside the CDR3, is EAGVAQSPRYKIIEKRQSVAFWCNPISGHATLYWYQQILGQGPKLLIQFQNNGVVDDSQLPKDRFSAERLKGVDSTLKIQPAKLEDSAVYLCASSLSGLSLEQYFGPGTRLTVT.

The CDR3 loop reads CSVEGARLRSDTQYF. CDR3 sequence (DNA): TGCAGCGTTGAAGGTGCCAGGCTCAGGTCGGATACGCAGTATTTT. The chain has TRBV29-1 and TRBJ2-3; D is ambiguous. V was trimmed by 1 base and J by 6 bases, leaving 17 bases between them. This CDR3 region has 15 residues. Germline V CDR1 and CDR2: SQVTM, ANQGSEA.

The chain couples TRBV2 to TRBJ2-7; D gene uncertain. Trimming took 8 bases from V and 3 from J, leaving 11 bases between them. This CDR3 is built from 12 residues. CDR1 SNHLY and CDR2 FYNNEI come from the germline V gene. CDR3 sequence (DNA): TGTGCCAGCGGCCCATACATCTACGAGCAGTACTTC. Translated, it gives CASGPYIYEQYF.

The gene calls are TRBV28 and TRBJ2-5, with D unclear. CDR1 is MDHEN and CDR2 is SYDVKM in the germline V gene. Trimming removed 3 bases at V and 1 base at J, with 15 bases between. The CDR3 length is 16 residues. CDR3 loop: CASSLGLVRSQETQYF. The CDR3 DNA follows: TGTGCCAGCAGTTTGGGTCTAGTAAGGAGCCAAGAGACCCAGTACTTC.